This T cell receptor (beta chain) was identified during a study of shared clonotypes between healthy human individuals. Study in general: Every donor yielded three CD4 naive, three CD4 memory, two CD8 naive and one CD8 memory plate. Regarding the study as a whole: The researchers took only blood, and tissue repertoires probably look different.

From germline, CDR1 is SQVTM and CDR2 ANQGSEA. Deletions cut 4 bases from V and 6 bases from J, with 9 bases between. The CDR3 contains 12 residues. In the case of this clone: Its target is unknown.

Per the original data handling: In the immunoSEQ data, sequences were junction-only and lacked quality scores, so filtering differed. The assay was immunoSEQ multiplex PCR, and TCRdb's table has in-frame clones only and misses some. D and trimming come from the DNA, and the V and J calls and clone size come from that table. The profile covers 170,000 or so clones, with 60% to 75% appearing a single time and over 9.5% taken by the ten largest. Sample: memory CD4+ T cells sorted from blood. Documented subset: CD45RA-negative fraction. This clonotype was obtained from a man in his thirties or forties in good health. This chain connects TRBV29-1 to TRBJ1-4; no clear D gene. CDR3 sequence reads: CSVGHSDEKLFF. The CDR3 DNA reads TGCAGCGTTGGGCATTCTGATGAAAAACTGTTTTTT.